This T cell receptor (beta chain) was sequenced in a study of blood T cells in healthy people across ages. With a J-beta primer mix and a sample-barcoded 5' primer, a second PCR ran about 7 to 12 cycles. TCRdb re-analysed the 5' RACE reads in MiXCR, keeping a single row per CDR3 protein. Among 800,000 to 950,000 distinct CDR3 sequences listed, about 29% were seen once. The CDR3 is 10 residues long. The germline V gene has CDR1 SNHLY and CDR2 FYNNEI. V lost 6 bases and J lost 13, with 7 bases in between. This clonotype was seen a handful of times. The same data also went into a second study, on T cells of mothers and their children. That paper adds: The sample comes from some ten healthy Caucasian donors: mothers and children. Reads recorded for TCR beta CDR3 numbered over 9 million per mother and approximately 2.9 million per child.

The clonotype was recovered from a middle-aged woman in good health. The gene calls are TRBV2 and TRBJ2-6; D not certain. Sequenced material: blood. CDR3 coding DNA: TGTGCCAGCAGGTTGGGAGTCCTGACTTTC. This translates into CASRLGVLTF.